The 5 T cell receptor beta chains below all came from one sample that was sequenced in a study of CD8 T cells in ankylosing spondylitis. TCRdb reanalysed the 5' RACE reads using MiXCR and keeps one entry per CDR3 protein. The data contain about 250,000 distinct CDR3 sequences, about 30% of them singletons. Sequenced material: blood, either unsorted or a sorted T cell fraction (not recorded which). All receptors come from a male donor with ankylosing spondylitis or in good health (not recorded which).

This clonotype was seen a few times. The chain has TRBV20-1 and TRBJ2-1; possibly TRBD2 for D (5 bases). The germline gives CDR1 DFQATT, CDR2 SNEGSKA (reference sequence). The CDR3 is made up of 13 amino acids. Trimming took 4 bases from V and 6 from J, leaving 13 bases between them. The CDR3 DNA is TGCAGTGCTATCTTAACTAGGTCCAATGAGCAGTTCTTC. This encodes CSAILTRSNEQFF.

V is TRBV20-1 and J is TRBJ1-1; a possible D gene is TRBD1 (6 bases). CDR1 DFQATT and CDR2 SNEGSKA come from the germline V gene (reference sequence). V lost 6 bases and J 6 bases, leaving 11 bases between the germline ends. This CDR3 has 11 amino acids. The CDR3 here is CSAGTPAEAFF. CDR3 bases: TGCAGTGCCGGGACACCCGCTGAAGCTTTCTTT.

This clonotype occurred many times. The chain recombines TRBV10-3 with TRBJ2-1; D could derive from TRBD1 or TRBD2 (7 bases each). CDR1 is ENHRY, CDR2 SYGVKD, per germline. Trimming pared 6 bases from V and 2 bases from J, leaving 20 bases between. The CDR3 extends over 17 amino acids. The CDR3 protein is CAISRQQGTKPYNEQFF. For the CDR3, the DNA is TGTGCCATCAGCCGACAACAGGGGACTAAACCCTACAATGAGCAGTTCTTC.

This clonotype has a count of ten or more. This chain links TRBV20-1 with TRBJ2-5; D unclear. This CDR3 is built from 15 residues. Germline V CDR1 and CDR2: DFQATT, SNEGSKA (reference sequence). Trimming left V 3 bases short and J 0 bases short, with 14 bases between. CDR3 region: CSASLARTYQETQYF. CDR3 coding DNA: TGCAGTGCTAGTCTGGCCAGAACGTACCAAGAGACCCAGTACTTC.

This chain's CDR3 is CASSPLTGGGEKLFF. CDR3 nucleotide sequence: TGTGCCAGCAGCCCTCTCACAGGGGGCGGGGAAAAACTGTTTTTT. The chain uses TRBV7-8 and TRBJ1-4, with 9 bases aligning to TRBD1. Losses at the gene ends were 5 bases for V and 8 bases for J; bases not matched to a gene: 9. Germline V gene lookup returns CDR1 SGHVS and CDR2 FQNEAQ. The CDR3 is made up of 15 amino acids.